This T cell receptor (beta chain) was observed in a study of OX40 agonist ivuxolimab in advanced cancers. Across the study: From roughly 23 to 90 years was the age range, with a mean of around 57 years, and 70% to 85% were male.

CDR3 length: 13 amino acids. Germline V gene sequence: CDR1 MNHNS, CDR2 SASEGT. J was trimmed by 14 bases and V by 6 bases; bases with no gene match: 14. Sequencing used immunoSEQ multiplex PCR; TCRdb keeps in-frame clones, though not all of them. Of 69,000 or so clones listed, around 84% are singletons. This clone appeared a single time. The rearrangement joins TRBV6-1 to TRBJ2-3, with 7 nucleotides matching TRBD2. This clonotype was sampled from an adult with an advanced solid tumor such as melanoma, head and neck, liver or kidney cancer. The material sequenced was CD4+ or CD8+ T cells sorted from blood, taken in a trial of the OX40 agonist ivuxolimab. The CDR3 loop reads CASSPRDYRAPYF. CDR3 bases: TGTGCCAGCAGCCCCCGGGACTACCGGGCGCCGTATTTT.